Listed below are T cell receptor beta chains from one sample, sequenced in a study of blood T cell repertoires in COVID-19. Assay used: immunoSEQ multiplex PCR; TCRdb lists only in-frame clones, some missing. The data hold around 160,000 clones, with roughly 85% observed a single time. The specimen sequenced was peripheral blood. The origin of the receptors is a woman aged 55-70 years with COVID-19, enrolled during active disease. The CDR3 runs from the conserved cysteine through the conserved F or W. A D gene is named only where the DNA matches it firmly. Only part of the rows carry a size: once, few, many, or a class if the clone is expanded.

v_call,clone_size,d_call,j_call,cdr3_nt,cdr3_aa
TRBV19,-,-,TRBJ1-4,TGTGCCAGTAGTATCCGGAGGGCGGATGAAAAACTGTTTTTT,CASSIRRADEKLFF
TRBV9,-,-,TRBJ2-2,TGTGCCAGCAGCGATGACTCGGGCGGGGAGCTGTTTTTT,CASSDDSGGELFF
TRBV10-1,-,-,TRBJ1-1,TGCGCCAGCAGCGACCCCGGAGTCCCGAACACTGAAGCTTTCTTT,CASSDPGVPNTEAFF
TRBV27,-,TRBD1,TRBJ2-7,TGTGCCAGCAGTAGGGACCGGGACAGAACCTACGAGCAGTACTTC,CASSRDRDRTYEQYF
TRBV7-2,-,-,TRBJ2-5,TGTGCCAGCAGCTTAGCGCAGGAAGAGACCCAGTACTTC,CASSLAQEETQYF
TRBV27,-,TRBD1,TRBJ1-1,TGTGCCAGCACCAACAGGGGTTACACTGAAGCTTTCTTT,CASTNRGYTEAFF
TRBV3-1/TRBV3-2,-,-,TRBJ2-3,TGTGCCAGCAGCCTCACAGTGACCAGGTCAGATACGCAGTATTTT,CASSLTVTRSDTQYF
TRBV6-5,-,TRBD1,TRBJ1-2,TGTGCCAGAATGGGACAGGATTTTGACTACACCTTC,CARMGQDFDYTF
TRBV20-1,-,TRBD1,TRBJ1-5,TGCAGTGCTAGTCAAGAGGGACAGACGATAAATCAGCCCCAGCATTTT,CSASQEGQTINQPQHF
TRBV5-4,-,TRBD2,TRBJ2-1,TGTGCCAGCAGCTTGGCCGAGACGGGGGGAATTGGTGAGCAGTTCTTC,CASSLAETGGIGEQFF
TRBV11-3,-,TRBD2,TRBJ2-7,TGTGCCAGCAGCTTAGGAGGGACTAGCGGTTACGAGCAGTACTTC,CASSLGGTSGYEQYF
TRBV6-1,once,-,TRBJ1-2,TGTGCCAGCAGTGAAGCGAGGTATGGCTACACCTTC,CASSEARYGYTF
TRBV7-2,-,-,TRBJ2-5,TGTGCCAGCAGCTTAGTTCCGGGGAGGTTAGAGACCCAGTACTTC,CASSLVPGRLETQYF
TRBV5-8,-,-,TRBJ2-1,TGTGCCAGCAGCTTGATGCAGGCGTCCTACAATGAGCAGTTCTTC,CASSLMQASYNEQFF
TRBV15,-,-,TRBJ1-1,TGTGCCACCAGCAGTGGGGGGTCGAACACTGAAGCTTTCTTT,CATSSGGSNTEAFF